This T cell receptor (beta chain) is from a study of response to subunit inactivated influenza vaccine. TCRdb analysed the RT-PCR reads with MiXCR anew, one entry per CDR3 protein. Of approximately 530,000 distinct CDR3 sequences listed, approximately 7.7% were seen once; the top ten hold about an eighth. This CDR3 is built from 13 residues. V was trimmed by 0 bases and J by 8 bases, leaving 10 bases between them. CDR1 is LGHNA and CDR2 is YSLEER in the germline V gene. This specimen was PBMCs from blood, taken roughly 24 months after vaccination. V gene TRBV4-3 combines with J gene TRBJ1-1; possible D gene TRBD1, 6 bases. The sequence was collected from a man aged 45-69 years who received an inactivated influenza vaccine. CDR3: CASSQEQGGEAFF. CDR3 in DNA: TGCGCCAGCAGCCAAGAACAGGGCGGGGAAGCTTTCTTT.